This passage covers 25 T cell receptor beta chains from one sample sequenced in a study of blood T cell repertoires in COVID-19. Produced via immunoSEQ multiplex PCR; TCRdb's table is partial and in-frame only. The table has fewer than 300,000 clones, roughly 93% seen once. Material for sequencing was PBMCs or T cells enriched from blood (not recorded which). Receptor source: a middle-aged woman with acute COVID-19.

This chain uses TRBV4-1 with TRBJ2-7; perhaps TRBD2 as D (7 bases). Germline CDR1 and CDR2: MGHRA and YSYEKL. The CDR3 extends over 14 amino acids. The V end was cut by 1 base, the J end by 3 bases, with 10 bases between. Here the CDR3 DNA reads TGCGCCAGCAGCCAAGCGGGGGGCATCTACGAGCAGTACTTC. Residues: CASSQAGGIYEQYF.

This sequence joins TRBV5-6 and TRBJ2-5; possible D gene TRBD1, 6 bases. Germline V gene lookup returns CDR1 SGHDT and CDR2 YYEEEE. The CDR3 totals 15 residues. V gave up 1 base and J gave up 5 bases, with 15 bases separating them. In nucleotides, the CDR3 is TGTGCCAGCAGCTTGAGGGACACCCGGAGGGAGACCCAGTACTTC. Residues: CASSLRDTRRETQYF.

This clone was observed once. The genes are TRBV7-6 and TRBJ2-5; tentative D call: TRBD2 (5 bases). The CDR3 runs to 17 residues. Germline V gene sequence: CDR1 SGHVS, CDR2 FNYEAQ. The V end lost 2 bases, the J end lost 3 bases, and 19 bases lay between the germline ends. As DNA, the CDR3 is TGTGCCAGCAGCTTATTGGCTCGGGCGGGTAGAGAAGAGACCCAGTACTTC. Its protein product is CASSLLARAGREETQYF.

With respect to this clone: This specimen includes other DNA sequences encoding the same CDR3. The chain combines TRBV6-5 with TRBJ1-2; D ambiguous. V dropped 0 bases and J dropped 4 bases, with 6 bases sitting between them. This CDR3 has 13 residues. Germline CDR1 is MNHEY and CDR2 is SVGAGI. CDR3 region: CASSYSGSYGYTF. Written as DNA, the CDR3 is TGTGCCAGCAGTTACTCGGGCAGCTATGGCTACACCTTC.

The CDR3 is CASRTGRINEQFF. In DNA form, the CDR3 reads TGTGCCAGCAGGACAGGGAGGATCAATGAGCAGTTCTTC. V usage is TRBV28 and J usage is TRBJ2-1; maybe TRBD1 (7 bases). CDR3 length: 13 amino acids. Germline values: CDR1 MDHEN, CDR2 SYDVKM. Trimming stripped 6 bases from V and 6 bases from J, with 12 bases between.

The chain combines TRBV6-5 with TRBJ2-2; D call uncertain. Germline V lookup: CDR1 MNHEY, CDR2 SVGAGI. The V end was cut by 6 bases, the J end by 3 bases, with 11 bases between. The CDR3 runs to 14 residues. The CDR3 spells CASSLDGYTGELFF. For the CDR3, the DNA is TGTGCCAGCAGCCTCGACGGGTACACCGGGGAGCTGTTTTTT.

The genes are TRBV24-1 and TRBJ2-1; D is perhaps TRBD1 (6 bases). V gave up 1 base and J gave up 7 bases, with 16 bases separating them. The CDR3 has 16 amino acids. Germline CDR1 and CDR2: KGHDR and SFDVKD. Here the CDR3 reads CATSDFGTGLVNEQFF. The CDR3 nucleotides are TGTGCCACCAGTGATTTTGGAACAGGGTTAGTTAATGAGCAGTTCTTC.

The gene calls are TRBV28 and TRBJ2-4, with TRBD1 matching 7 bases. The CDR3 runs to 16 residues. V shed 5 bases, J shed 0 bases, and the junction held 7 bases outside the gene matches. Germline CDR1 reads MDHEN; CDR2 reads SYDVKM. The CDR3 DNA is TGTGCCAGCAGTGACAGGGCGATACTAGCCAAAAACATTCAGTACTTC. It encodes CASSDRAILAKNIQYF.

This chain connects TRBV28 to TRBJ1-3; TRBD1 agrees at 7 bases. Trimming cost V 6 bases and J 2 bases; bases outside gene matches: 4. This CDR3 contains 14 residues. Germline CDR1 reads MDHEN; CDR2 reads SYDVKM. CDR3 bases: TGTGCCAGCAGACAGGGGAGGACTGGAAACACCATATATTTT. This translates into CASRQGRTGNTIYF.

The CDR3 sequence is CASSGTSGGPLLSTDTQYF. Written as DNA, the CDR3 is TGTGCCAGCAGCGGAACTAGCGGGGGGCCGCTCCTAAGCACAGATACGCAGTATTTT. The chain is built from TRBV9 and TRBJ2-3; 12 bases map to TRBD2. The CDR3 consists of 19 residues. V was clipped by 3 bases and J by 0 bases; unmatched bases: 11. Germline assignment: CDR1 SGDLS and CDR2 YYNGEE.

V and J are TRBV18 and TRBJ1-6; D perhaps matches TRBD1 (5 bases). The CDR3 consists of 14 residues. V was trimmed by 2 bases and J by 11 bases, leaving 13 bases between them. Germline CDR1 is KGHSH and CDR2 is LQKENI. The DNA for the CDR3 is TGTGCCAGCTCACCAGGACAAGCTCTCCCACCCCTCCACTTT. It codes for CASSPGQALPPLHF. Based on the CDR3 plus reference TRBV18 and TRBJ1-6, the full variable domain is NAGVMQNPRHLVRRRGQEARLRCSPMKGHSHVYWYRQLPEEGLKFMVYLQKENIIDESGMPKERFSAEFPKEGPSILRIQQVVRGDSAAYFCASSPGQALPPLHFGNGTRLTVT.

The V call is TRBV20-1, the J call TRBJ1-1; the match to TRBD1 covers 7 bases. Germline CDR1 and CDR2: DFQATT and SNEGSKA (reference sequence). With 3 bases clipped from V and 3 bases from J, the junction kept 10 bases outside the gene matches. The CDR3 totals 15 residues. The DNA for the CDR3 is TGCAGTGCTAGTAAAGGGGGCGCAGGGGACACTGAAGCTTTCTTT. This encodes CSASKGGAGDTEAFF.

This chain uses TRBV19 with TRBJ1-2, with TRBD1 as a possible D gene (6 bases). Germline CDR1 LNHDA, CDR2 SQIVND (reference sequence). V was pared by 2 bases and J by 5 bases, with 9 bases between. This CDR3 contains 13 residues. The CDR3 loop reads CASSINQGYGYTF. CDR3 bases: TGTGCCAGTAGTATAAATCAGGGGTATGGCTACACCTTC.

The rearrangement links TRBV12-3 or TRBV12-4 to TRBJ1-2; possibly TRBD1 for D (5 bases). The V end was cut by 1 base, the J end by 4 bases, with 7 bases between. CDR3 length: 13 residues. The CDR3, as DNA: TGTGCCAGCAGTTTAGGGACACTCTATGGCTACACCTTC. This translates into CASSLGTLYGYTF.

Here the CDR3 reads CATSSRMTGGLAGPSYNEQFF. DNA for the CDR3: TGTGCCACCAGCAGCCGAATGACAGGGGGACTAGCGGGCCCCTCCTACAATGAGCAGTTCTTC. This chain connects TRBV15 to TRBJ2-1; 12 nucleotides match TRBD2. The germline V gene encodes CDR1 LNHNV and CDR2 YYDKDF (reference sequence). The trim removed 3 bases at V and 0 bases at J, leaving 15 bases unmatched. The CDR3 runs to 21 residues.

The chain couples TRBV27 to TRBJ1-4, with 9 positions matching TRBD1. CDR1 and CDR2 from the germline V gene are MNHEY and SMNVEV (reference sequence). This CDR3 region has 16 residues. J gave up 8 bases and V 3 bases, and 10 bases lay outside the gene matches. CDR3 bases: TGTGCCAGCAGTTTTTACTTACAGGGGGCTTCAGAAAAACTGTTTTTT. Amino acids: CASSFYLQGASEKLFF.

The genes are TRBV6-6 and TRBJ2-7; 10 bases fit TRBD1. The length of the CDR3 is 13 residues. The V segment lost 8 bases and the J segment 6 bases; nucleotides outside the gene matches: 7. The V gene's germline CDR1 is MNHNY and CDR2 SVGAGI (reference sequence). The CDR3 loop is CASEGTGVGEQYF. Written as DNA, the CDR3 is TGTGCCAGCGAGGGGACAGGGGTAGGCGAGCAGTACTTC.

The rearrangement joins TRBV27 to TRBJ1-4, with a possible D match to TRBD1 (6 bases). Germline V CDR1 and CDR2: MNHEY, SMNVEV (reference sequence). The CDR3 covers 15 residues. V dropped 8 bases and J dropped 0 bases, with 13 bases sitting between them. The chain's CDR3 is CASGGQLATNEKLFF. The CDR3 bases are TGTGCCAGCGGAGGACAGCTTGCAACTAATGAAAAACTGTTTTTT.

V usage is TRBV3-1 (or the pseudogene TRBV3-2) and J usage is TRBJ1-1; D is ambiguous. The CDR3 runs 11 residues. Germline V CDR1 and CDR2: LGHDT, YNNKEL (reference sequence). V was trimmed by 6 bases and J by 7 bases, leaving 9 bases between them. The CDR3 bases are TGTGCCAGCAGGGGAGGCGTTGAAGCTTTCTTT. Translation gives CASRGGVEAFF.

The chain is built from TRBV18 and TRBJ2-1; 8 bases are a match to TRBD2. The ends lost 3 bases at V and 1 base at J; junction bases unmatched: 11. The length of the CDR3 is 18 residues. Per the germline V gene, CDR1 is KGHSH and CDR2 is LQKENI. CDR3 nucleotide sequence: TGTGCCAGCTCACCTCTCTCTCCGGGAGGGGGATCCTACAATGAGCAGTTCTTC. This codes for CASSPLSPGGGSYNEQFF.

J is TRBJ1-2 and V is TRBV2; 7 nucleotides align to TRBD1. V lost 4 bases to trimming and J lost 4 bases; unmatched junction nucleotides: 12. The CDR3 has 16 amino acids. Germline CDR1 is SNHLY and CDR2 is FYNNEI. CDR3 sequence (DNA): TGTGCCAGCAGTGGGACAGGAGACTATACCGTCTATGGCTACACCTTC. As protein: CASSGTGDYTVYGYTF.

This chain joins TRBV13 and TRBJ2-1; TRBD1 aligns across 8 bases. Trimming removed 4 bases from V and 0 bases from J; junction bases left unmatched: 5. This CDR3 spans 16 amino acids. Looked up from germline, CDR1 is PRHDT and CDR2 is FYEKMQ (reference sequence). The CDR3 nucleotides are TGTGCCAGCAGCTCAAACAGGGGGAGCTCCTACAATGAGCAGTTCTTC. The encoded protein is CASSSNRGSSYNEQFF.

The rearrangement uses TRBV19 and TRBJ1-1; unclear D gene. The CDR3 is 14 residues long. Germline V gene sequence: CDR1 LNHDA, CDR2 SQIVND (reference sequence). With 4 bases removed from V and 1 base from J, the gap between germline ends came to 10 bases. This CDR3 reads CASSTAESNTEAFF. DNA for the CDR3: TGTGCCAGTAGTACGGCGGAATCGAACACTGAAGCTTTCTTT.

About this clone itself: Other DNA sequences in this sample translate to the same CDR3. The chain employs TRBV4-3 and TRBJ2-3; TRBD2 aligns across 8 bases. This CDR3 is 15 amino acids long. The germline gives CDR1 LGHNA, CDR2 YSLEER. V gave up 1 base and J gave up 5 bases; unmatched junction bases: 5. The CDR3 is CASSQGGLGGDTQYF. The CDR3 nucleotides read TGCGCCAGCAGCCAAGGGGGACTAGGGGGAGATACGCAGTATTTT.

The J gene is TRBJ1-3, the V gene TRBV4-1; D is ambiguous. The germline V gene encodes CDR1 MGHRA and CDR2 YSYEKL. V was pared by 9 bases and J by 1 base, with 13 bases between. This CDR3 region has 14 residues. The CDR3 DNA follows: TGCGCCAGTTCAGGCGGAGGTTCTGGAAACACCATATATTTT. Amino acids: CASSGGGSGNTIYF.